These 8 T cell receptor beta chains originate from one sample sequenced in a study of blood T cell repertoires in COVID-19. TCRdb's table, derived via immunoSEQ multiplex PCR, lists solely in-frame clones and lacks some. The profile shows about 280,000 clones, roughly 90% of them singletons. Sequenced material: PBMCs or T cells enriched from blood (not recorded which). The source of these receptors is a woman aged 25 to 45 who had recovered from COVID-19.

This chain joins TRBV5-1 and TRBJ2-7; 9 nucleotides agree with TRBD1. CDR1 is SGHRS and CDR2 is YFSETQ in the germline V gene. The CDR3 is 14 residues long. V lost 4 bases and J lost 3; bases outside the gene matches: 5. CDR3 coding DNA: TGCGCCAGCAGCCCTGGACAGGGGAACTACGAGCAGTACTTC. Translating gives CASSPGQGNYEQYF.

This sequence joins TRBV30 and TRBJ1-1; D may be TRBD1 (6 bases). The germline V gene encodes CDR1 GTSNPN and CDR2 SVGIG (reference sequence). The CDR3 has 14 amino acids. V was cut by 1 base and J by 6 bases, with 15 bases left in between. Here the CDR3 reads CAWSDSFRGAEAFF. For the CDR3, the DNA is TGTGCCTGGAGTGACTCCTTCAGGGGAGCTGAAGCTTTCTTT.

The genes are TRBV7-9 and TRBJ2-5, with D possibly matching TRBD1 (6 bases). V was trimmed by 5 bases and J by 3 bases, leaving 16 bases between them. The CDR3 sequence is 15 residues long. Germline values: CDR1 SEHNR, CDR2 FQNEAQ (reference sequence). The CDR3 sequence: CASSHLGQKKETQYF. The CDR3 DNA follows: TGTGCCAGCAGCCACCTAGGACAGAAGAAAGAGACCCAGTACTTC. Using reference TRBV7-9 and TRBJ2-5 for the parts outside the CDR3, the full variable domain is DTGVSQNPRHKITKRGQNVTFRCDPISEHNRLYWYRQTLGQGPEFLTYFQNEAQLEKSRLLSDRFSAERPKGSFSTLEIQRTEQGDSAMYLCASSHLGQKKETQYFGPGTRLLVL.

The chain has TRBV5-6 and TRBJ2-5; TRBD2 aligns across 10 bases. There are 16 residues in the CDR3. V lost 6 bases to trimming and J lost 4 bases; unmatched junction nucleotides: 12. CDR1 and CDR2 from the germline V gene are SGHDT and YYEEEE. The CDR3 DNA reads TGTGCCAGCACCACAGCGGGAGGGCAGGGGGTAGAGACCCAGTACTTC. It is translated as CASTTAGGQGVETQYF.

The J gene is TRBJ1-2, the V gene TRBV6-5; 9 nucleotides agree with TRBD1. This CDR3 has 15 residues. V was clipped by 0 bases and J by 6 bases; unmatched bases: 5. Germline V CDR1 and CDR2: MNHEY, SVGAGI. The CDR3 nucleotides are TGTGCCAGCAGTTACTCGCGTTGGACAGGGGATGGCTACACCTTC. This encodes CASSYSRWTGDGYTF.

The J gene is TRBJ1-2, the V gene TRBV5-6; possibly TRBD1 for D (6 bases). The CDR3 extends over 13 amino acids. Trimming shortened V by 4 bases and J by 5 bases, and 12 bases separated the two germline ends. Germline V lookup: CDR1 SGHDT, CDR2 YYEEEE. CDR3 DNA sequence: TGTGCCAGCAGCGCTCAGGGGCGGTATGGCTACACCTTC. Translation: CASSAQGRYGYTF.

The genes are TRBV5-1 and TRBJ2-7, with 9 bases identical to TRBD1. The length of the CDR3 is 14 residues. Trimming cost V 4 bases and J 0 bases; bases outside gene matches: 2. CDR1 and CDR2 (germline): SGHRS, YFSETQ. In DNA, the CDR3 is TGCGCCAGCAGCCCGGGACAGGGCTCCTACGAGCAGTACTTC. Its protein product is CASSPGQGSYEQYF.

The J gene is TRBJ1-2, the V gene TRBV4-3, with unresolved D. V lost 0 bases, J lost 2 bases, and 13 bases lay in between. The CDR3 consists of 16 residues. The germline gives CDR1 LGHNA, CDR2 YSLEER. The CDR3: CASSQESGDANYGYTF. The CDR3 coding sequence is TGCGCCAGCAGCCAAGAATCAGGTGACGCAAACTATGGCTACACCTTC.